This entry is about one T cell receptor (beta chain). This record comes from a study of blood T cell repertoires in COVID-19. Across the study: The United States, Italy and Spain provided the acute and convalescent COVID-19 samples. Sources were T cells, B-cell-depleted T cells, or PBMCs; the material itself was cDNA or gDNA.

V lost 3 bases, J lost 0 bases, and 5 bases lay in between. The CDR3 length is 13 residues. Germline V gives CDR1 LNHDA, CDR2 SQIVND (reference sequence). In the authors' methods: Scientists estimated how many nucleated cells there were by amplifying reference gene primers. The table came from immunoSEQ multiplex PCR; TCRdb's copy has only in-frame clones and leaves some out. V and J calls and clone size come straight from that table; D and trimming were deduced from the DNA. Of around 160,000 clones listed, 70% to 90% are singletons. Material for sequencing was peripheral blood. The TCR was taken from a woman between 35 and 50 years old with active or convalescent COVID-19. The rearrangement joins TRBV19 to TRBJ1-1; no clear D gene. DNA for the CDR3: TGTGCCAGTAGTATTCTCGTGAACACTGAAGCTTTCTTT. Translating it yields CASSILVNTEAFF. The full variable domain, its missing parts supplied by reference TRBV19 and TRBJ1-1, is DGGITQSPKYLFRKEGQNVTLSCEQNLNHDAMYWYRQDPGQGLRLIYYSQIVNDFQKGDIAEGYSVSREKKESFPLTVTSAQKNPTAFYLCASSILVNTEAFFGQGTRLTVV.